The rows below give T cell receptor beta chains drawn from one sample of a study of human T cells and chemical hapten exposure. TCRdb passed the RACE reads through MiXCR, listing each CDR3 protein once. The table has approximately 86,000 distinct CDR3 sequences, around 9.9% seen once; the top ten hold 0.8% to 1.2%. Sequencing was performed on whole blood, taken in connection with sensitization to the hapten diphenylcyclopropenone (DPC). The receptor set was obtained from a woman aged 25 to 45 with alopecia areata. Some clones in this sample may be carry-over from other donors' samples. Each CDR3 is given with its conserved first and last residue. The D gene is left open where the match is weak. Some rows have no size entry. The others give once, few or many, or a class for an expanded clone.

.	TRBV7-8	many	TRBJ2-2	TGTGCCAGCAGCTTAGCACAGTATGGCACCGGGGAGCTGTTTTTT	CASSLAQYGTGELFF
.	TRBV4-3	.	TRBJ2-7	TGCGCCAGCAGCCAAGATTGGGGCGGAGCGGTCTGGTCCTACGAGCAGTACTTC	CASSQDWGGAVWSYEQYF
TRBD1	TRBV15	many	TRBJ1-4	TGTGCCACCAGCAATGACAGGGCACCTAATGAAAAACTGTTTTTT	CATSNDRAPNEKLFF
.	TRBV5-6	many	TRBJ2-3	TGTGCCAGCAGCTTGGGGCGGAACGCCAACTTAGCCACAGATACGCAGTATTTT	CASSLGRNANLATDTQYF
.	TRBV3-1	many	TRBJ1-2	TGTGCCAGCAGCCAAGACCTTCAGGGAATTAGGAGCTACACCTTC	CASSQDLQGIRSYTF
TRBD2	TRBV9	many	TRBJ2-1	TGTGCCAGCACCCCCGCACAGCGGGGACTCTACAATGAGCAGTTCTTC	CASTPAQRGLYNEQFF
.	TRBV2	many	TRBJ1-2	TGTGCCAGCAGTGAAGGGTACATTAACTATGGCTACACCTTC	CASSEGYINYGYTF
TRBD1	TRBV6-6	many	TRBJ1-2	TGTGCCAGCAGTTACGACAGGGGCTCGGCTGGCTACACCTTC	CASSYDRGSAGYTF
.	TRBV10-3	few	TRBJ1-2	TGTGCCATCAGTGAGTCGAAACGGGGAGACTATGGCTACACCTTC	CAISESKRGDYGYTF
.	TRBV12-3/TRBV12-4	.	TRBJ1-5	TGTGCCAGCGGCAGAATTGGGAGTCTCAGCAATCAGCCCCAGCATTTT	CASGRIGSLSNQPQHF
TRBD1	TRBV10-2	many	TRBJ2-7	TGCGCCAGCAGTCTACGGCAGGGACAGGGCTACGAGCAGTACTTC	CASSLRQGQGYEQYF
TRBD2	TRBV27	few	TRBJ2-1	TGTGCCAGCAGTTTAGGGTCTAGCGGATCATACAATGAGCAGTTCTTC	CASSLGSSGSYNEQFF
TRBD1	TRBV10-3	.	TRBJ1-3	TGTGCCATCAGTGGGACAGGTCGTCCAGGAAACACCATATATTTT	CAISGTGRPGNTIYF
.	TRBV28	many	TRBJ2-5	TGTGCCAGCACCCCAGGACTCGGACAAGAGACCCAGTACTTC	CASTPGLGQETQYF
.	TRBV6-6	few	TRBJ1-4	TGTGCCAGCAGTTACTCGAGGGTGGCAGCGGATGAAAAACTGTTTTTT	CASSYSRVAADEKLFF
TRBD2	TRBV5-1	many	TRBJ2-1	TGCGCCAGCAGTAAGTTGTCAACTAGCGGGAGGGCCTGGAATGAGCAGTTCTTC	CASSKLSTSGRAWNEQFF
.	TRBV5-1	.	TRBJ1-2	TGCGCCAGCAGCTCTCCCGACCGCGTGGCCGGCTACACCTTC	CASSSPDRVAGYTF
.	TRBV3-1	many	TRBJ1-1	TGTGCCAGCAGCCAAGATGGGGGGCAAGGCAGAGCTTTCTTT	CASSQDGGQGRAFF
.	TRBV15	.	TRBJ2-5	TGTGCCACCAGCGAAGGCCCTGTGGGAGAGACCCAGTACTTC	CATSEGPVGETQYF
TRBD2	TRBV7-6	few	TRBJ2-3	TGTGCCAGCAGCTTAGAGCGGGGGAATATGTATACGCAGTATTTT	CASSLERGNMYTQYF
.	TRBV7-2	many	TRBJ2-5	TGTGCCAGCAGCTACGAATACCAAGAGACCCAGTACTTC	CASSYEYQETQYF
.	TRBV20-1	many	TRBJ1-3	TGCAGTGCTAGAGATGGAAGCTCTGGAAACACCATATATTTT	CSARDGSSGNTIYF
.	TRBV7-3	many	TRBJ1-1	TGTGCCAGCAGCCCCGCCGGGGTGGGTACTGAAGCTTTCTTT	CASSPAGVGTEAFF
.	TRBV7-6	many	TRBJ2-5	TGTGCCAGCAGCTTAGACTTGGGTCAGACCCAGTACTTC	CASSLDLGQTQYF
TRBD1	TRBV28	.	TRBJ1-1	TGTGCCAGCACTCCGGGACAGGGGCACACTGAAGCTTTCTTT	CASTPGQGHTEAFF
TRBD1	TRBV12-3/TRBV12-4	.	TRBJ1-5	TGTGCCAGCAGTTCCGGACAGGGGGTTGATCAGCCCCAGCATTTT	CASSSGQGVDQPQHF
.	TRBV25-1	many	TRBJ2-5	TGTGCCAGCAGTGAACCCGAGGGAGTGGCAGAGACCCAGTACTTC	CASSEPEGVAETQYF
TRBD2	TRBV11-3	many	TRBJ2-7	TGTGCCAGCAGCCGCGGGGGGACTGTCGAGCAGTACTTC	CASSRGGTVEQYF
.	TRBV5-1	.	TRBJ2-1	TGCGCCAGCAGCTTGGGAGCGGATGAGCAGTTCTTC	CASSLGADEQFF
TRBD2	TRBV7-2	few	TRBJ2-7	TGTGCCAGCAGGTTAGAAGGTCGCGGGGGACACGAGCAGTACTTC	CASRLEGRGGHEQYF
TRBD2	TRBV28	.	TRBJ2-1	TGTGCCAGCAGTTTCTCGTCGGCTAGCGGGAGCTCGTCCAATGAGCAGTTCTTC	CASSFSSASGSSSNEQFF
.	TRBV6-2/TRBV6-3	many	TRBJ2-7	TGTGCCAGCAGCCAAGCCTACGAGCAGTACTTC	CASSQAYEQYF
.	TRBV5-1	many	TRBJ2-3	TGCGCCAGCAGCTTGGCCGGGTGGACAGATACGCAGTATTTT	CASSLAGWTDTQYF
.	TRBV3-1	few	TRBJ2-3	TGTGCCAGCAGCCAAGAAAGCACAGATACGCAGTATTTT	CASSQESTDTQYF
.	TRBV18	few	TRBJ2-3	TGTGCCAGCTCACAGGGAATCGCGAACACAGATACGCAGTATTTT	CASSQGIANTDTQYF
.	TRBV19	many	TRBJ1-4	TGTGCCAGTATCGACGCGGGGACTAATAATGAAAAACTGTTTTTT	CASIDAGTNNEKLFF